Listed here are 26 T cell receptor beta chains from one sample, sequenced in a study of CD8 T cells in ankylosing spondylitis. TCRdb re-called the 5' RACE reads with MiXCR, one entry per CDR3 protein. Of 310,000 or so distinct CDR3 sequences listed, approximately 20% are singletons. Specimen: blood, either unsorted or a sorted T cell fraction (not recorded which). The origin of the receptors is a male donor with ankylosing spondylitis or in good health (not recorded which).

This chain links TRBV9 with TRBJ1-2; no firm D call. The CDR3 runs to 15 residues. The ends were cut back, 4 bases at V and 0 bases at J, with 13 bases in the middle. In germline, CDR1 is SGDLS, CDR2 YYNGEE. CDR3 sequence: CASSPRAGANYGYTF. DNA for the CDR3: TGTGCCAGCAGCCCACGTGCGGGCGCTAACTATGGCTACACCTTC.

The rearrangement uses TRBV28 and TRBJ2-7, with TRBD1 matching 7 bases. Trimming at V came to 8 bases and at J to 5 bases, leaving 9 bases not matched to a gene. Germline V lookup: CDR1 MDHEN, CDR2 SYDVKM. The CDR3 sequence is 13 residues long. The DNA for the CDR3 is TGTGCCAGCCGGGACAGCTTAACCCACGAGCAGTACGTC. Translating gives CASRDSLTHEQYV.

The table lists this clonotype with a few counts. This sequence joins TRBV7-9 and TRBJ2-3; D unclear. Germline loops: CDR1 SEHNR, CDR2 FQNEAQ (reference sequence). The CDR3 totals 11 residues. V was trimmed by 5 bases and J by 7 bases, leaving 7 bases between them. CDR3 protein: CASSHPNTQYF. CDR3 DNA sequence: TGTGCCAGCAGCCATCCGAATACGCAGTATTTT.

The chain couples TRBV6-5 to TRBJ2-1, with D unresolved. Trimming stripped 6 bases from V and 6 bases from J, with 6 bases between. Germline values: CDR1 MNHEY, CDR2 SVGAGI. The CDR3 is 11 amino acids. The CDR3 DNA is TGTGCCAGCAGGAAGTCCAATGAGCAGTTCTTC. Translating gives CASRKSNEQFF.

The chain employs TRBV6-5 and TRBJ2-7, with 8 nucleotides matching TRBD2. The length of the CDR3 is 14 residues. Germline V gene lookup returns CDR1 MNHEY and CDR2 SVGAGI. Trimming removed 7 bases from V and 4 bases from J; junction bases left unmatched: 9. Written as DNA, the CDR3 is TGTGCCAGCATTTGGAGTAGCGGGGCTTACGAGCAGTACGTC. It specifies CASIWSSGAYEQYV.

The CDR3 sequence is CSARGGVADTQYF. The CDR3, as DNA: TGCAGTGCTAGGGGAGGGGTAGCAGATACGCAGTATTTT. The chain combines TRBV20-1 with TRBJ2-3; 7 bases map to TRBD2. Unmatched junction bases numbered 4, after V lost 3 bases and J lost 4 bases. The CDR3 consists of 13 residues. Germline lookup yields CDR1 DFQATT and CDR2 SNEGSKA (reference sequence).

V is TRBV29-1 and J is TRBJ1-1; D is unclear. Trimming left V 4 bases short and J 0 bases short, with 9 bases between. The V gene's germline CDR1 is SQVTM and CDR2 ANQGSEA. This CDR3 contains 13 residues. CDR3 amino acids: CSVGPELNTEAFF. CDR3 in DNA: TGCAGCGTTGGGCCGGAACTGAACACTGAAGCTTTCTTT.

V gene TRBV11-2 combines with J gene TRBJ2-1; 10 bases line up with TRBD1. With 5 bases clipped from V and 3 bases from J, the junction kept 4 bases outside the gene matches. The CDR3 is 15 amino acids. Germline CDR1 is SGHAT and CDR2 is FQNNGV. This CDR3 is CASSPGTGVYNEQFF. For the CDR3, the DNA is TGTGCCAGCAGCCCTGGGACAGGGGTCTACAATGAGCAGTTCTTC.

This chain links TRBV28 with TRBJ1-1; D uncertain. Germline loops: CDR1 MDHEN, CDR2 SYDVKM. V was shortened by 5 bases and J by 7 bases, with 14 bases between the two germline ends. The CDR3 sequence is 13 residues long. The CDR3 protein is CASSGGVGSEAFF. The CDR3 DNA reads TGTGCCAGCAGTGGCGGCGTGGGCAGTGAAGCTTTCTTT.

The rearrangement uses TRBV7-9 and TRBJ2-2, with a possible D match to TRBD1 (6 bases). The CDR3 consists of 13 residues. Trimming shortened V by 5 bases and J by 6 bases, and 10 bases separated the two germline ends. Germline lookup yields CDR1 SEHNR and CDR2 FQNEAQ (reference sequence). This CDR3 reads CASSQGYSGELFF. The CDR3 nucleotides are TGTGCCAGCAGCCAGGGGTACTCCGGGGAGCTGTTTTTT. The variable domain in full, with the rest retrieved from reference TRBV7-9 and TRBJ2-2, is DTGVSQNPRHKITKRGQNVTFRCDPISEHNRLYWYRQTLGQGPEFLTYFQNEAQLEKSRLLSDRFSAERPKGSFSTLEIQRTEQGDSAMYLCASSQGYSGELFFGEGSRLTVL.

The chain has TRBV20-1 and TRBJ1-2; no clear D gene. Trimming took 0 bases from V and 4 from J, leaving 6 bases between them. There are 12 residues in the CDR3. Germline V gene sequence: CDR1 DFQATT, CDR2 SNEGSKA (reference sequence). Written as DNA, the CDR3 is TGCAGTGCTAGAGATGTCGGCTATGGCTACACCTTC. This translates into CSARDVGYGYTF.

There are a few counts of this clonotype. V and J are TRBV4-2 and TRBJ2-4, with 8 bases fitting TRBD2. With V trimmed by 5 bases and J by 1 base, 13 bases remained unmatched. This CDR3 is built from 18 residues. Germline V gene data show CDR1 as LGHNA and CDR2 as YNFKEQ. CDR3 sequence: CASSEIWDSGEAKNIQYF. CDR3 DNA: TGTGCCAGCAGCGAAATCTGGGATAGCGGGGAGGCCAAAAACATTCAGTACTTC.

Ten or more counts support this clonotype. This chain connects TRBV5-1 to TRBJ1-6; tentatively, D is TRBD1 (6 bases). Trimming removed 0 bases from V and 6 bases from J, with 13 bases in between. The CDR3 extends over 16 amino acids. Germline V gene sequence: CDR1 SGHRS, CDR2 YFSETQ. CDR3 in DNA: TGCGCCAGCAGCTTGGCCCGAAGACAGGTTAATTCACCCCTCCACTTT. It translates to CASSLARRQVNSPLHF. Based on the CDR3 plus reference TRBV5-1 and TRBJ1-6, the full variable domain is KAGVTQTPRYLIKTRGQQVTLSCSPISGHRSVSWYQQTPGQGLQFLFEYFSETQRNKGNFPGRFSGRQFSNSRSEMNVSTLELGDSALYLCASSLARRQVNSPLHFGNGTRLTVT.

This clonotype was counted between two and nine times. The rearrangement links TRBV6-5 to TRBJ1-2; 8 nucleotides align to TRBD1. Trimming removed 2 bases from V and 8 bases from J; junction bases left unmatched: 7. Per germline, CDR1 MNHEY and CDR2 SVGAGI. CDR3 length equals 14 residues. DNA for the CDR3: TGTGCCAGCAGTTACGAGGACAGGGCCGGCGGCTACACCTTC. It yields the protein CASSYEDRAGGYTF.

This clonotype was seen more than once but under ten times. The V gene is TRBV15, the J gene TRBJ2-1; D is possibly TRBD1 (6 bases). This CDR3 is built from 12 residues. Looked up from germline, CDR1 is LNHNV and CDR2 is YYDKDF (reference sequence). Trimming removed 7 bases at V and 4 bases at J, with 8 bases between. The CDR3 DNA follows: TGTGCCACCAAAGGGGGTTACAATGAGCAGTTCTTC. As protein: CATKGGYNEQFF.

The chain joins TRBV6-1 to TRBJ1-1; maybe TRBD1 (6 bases). CDR3 length equals 13 residues. Germline V lookup: CDR1 MNHNS, CDR2 SASEGT. V was cut by 6 bases and J by 5 bases, with 13 bases left in between. CDR3 DNA sequence: TGTGCCAGCAGCGTTCAGGGGATGACTGAAGCTTTCTTT. This encodes CASSVQGMTEAFF.

The chain is built from TRBV15 and TRBJ2-3; D possibly corresponds to TRBD2 (5 bases). The germline V gene encodes CDR1 LNHNV and CDR2 YYDKDF (reference sequence). This CDR3 has 15 residues. Trimming shortened V by 4 bases and J by 4 bases, and 15 bases separated the two germline ends. The CDR3 reads CATSKKPAAPDTQYF. As DNA, the CDR3 is TGTGCCACCAGCAAGAAGCCAGCGGCCCCAGATACGCAGTATTTT.

This clonotype was counted between two and nine times. This chain links TRBV7-8 with TRBJ1-1; TRBD1 aligns across 10 bases. Trimming cost V 5 bases and J 6 bases; bases outside gene matches: 6. CDR1 and CDR2 from the germline V gene are SGHVS and FQNEAQ. This CDR3 comprises 14 residues. Here the CDR3 reads CASSPRDRGPEAFF. CDR3 nucleotide sequence: TGTGCCAGCAGCCCTCGGGACAGGGGACCTGAAGCTTTCTTT.

Only a few counts were recorded for this clonotype. This sequence joins TRBV5-6 and TRBJ1-3, with a tentative D call TRBD1 (6 bases). The V and J ends lost 3 bases and 0 bases respectively, with 13 bases between them. The CDR3 contains 16 residues. Germline-derived CDR1 and CDR2 are SGHDT and YYEEEE. The DNA of the CDR3 is TGTGCCAGCAGCTCCCGGGGACACTTCTCTGGAAACACCATATATTTT. Translated, it gives CASSSRGHFSGNTIYF.

The chain carries TRBV25-1 and TRBJ2-1; D might be TRBD1 (5 bases). Trimming shortened V by 6 bases and J by 6 bases, and 12 bases separated the two germline ends. The CDR3 contains 13 residues. Germline-derived CDR1 and CDR2 are MGHDK and SYGVNS. The CDR3 sequence: CASRAGRGNEQFF. CDR3 bases: TGTGCCAGCAGAGCAGGTAGGGGCAATGAGCAGTTCTTC. The full variable domain, its missing parts supplied by reference TRBV25-1 and TRBJ2-1, is EADIYQTPRYLVIGTGKKITLECSQTMGHDKMYWYQQDPGMELHLIHYSYGVNSTEKGDLSSESTVSRIRTEHFPLTLESARPSHTSQYLCASRAGRGNEQFFGPGTRLTVL.

The chain carries TRBV5-1 and TRBJ2-5; 7 positions agree with TRBD1. Per germline, CDR1 SGHRS and CDR2 YFSETQ. This CDR3 is built from 14 residues. V lost 0 bases to trimming and J lost 6 bases; unmatched junction nucleotides: 5. The CDR3 loop is CASSLEDRVKTQYF. Written as DNA, the CDR3 is TGCGCCAGCAGCTTGGAAGACAGGGTAAAGACCCAGTACTTC.

The chain carries TRBV7-6 and TRBJ1-3; TRBD1 matches 7 bases. V was clipped by 4 bases and J by 0 bases; unmatched bases: 6. This CDR3 spans 16 amino acids. CDR1 and CDR2 from the germline V gene are SGHVS and FNYEAQ. In DNA form, the CDR3 reads TGTGCCAGCAGCTCGGACAGGACCTACTCTGGAAACACCATATATTTT. It specifies CASSSDRTYSGNTIYF.

The rearrangement uses TRBV7-2 and TRBJ1-4; the match to TRBD1 covers 10 bases. Germline trimming cut 4 bases from V and 5 bases from J; bases unmatched to any gene: 4. Germline values: CDR1 SGHTA, CDR2 FQGNSA. The CDR3 runs 15 residues. The chain's CDR3 is CASSSQGQGNEKLFF. DNA of the CDR3: TGTGCCAGCAGCTCCCAGGGACAGGGGAATGAAAAACTGTTTTTT. Full variable domain (missing parts from reference TRBV7-2 and TRBJ1-4): GAGVSQSPSNKVTEKGKDVELRCDPISGHTALYWYRQSLGQGLEFLIYFQGNSAPDKSGLPSDRFSAERTGGSVSTLTIQRTQQEDSAVYLCASSSQGQGNEKLFFGSGTQLSVL.

This clonotype was seen repeatedly, ten times or more. This rearrangement joins TRBV6-5 to TRBJ2-1; D gene ambiguous. Trimming shortened V by 5 bases and J by 4 bases, and 3 bases separated the two germline ends. Germline-derived CDR1 and CDR2 are MNHEY and SVGAGI. There are 11 residues in the CDR3. Here the CDR3 reads CASSQYNEQFF. CDR3 nucleotide sequence: TGTGCCAGCAGTCAATACAATGAGCAGTTCTTC.

The rearrangement uses TRBV18 and TRBJ1-1, with D perhaps matching TRBD1 (5 bases). Germline assignment: CDR1 KGHSH and CDR2 LQKENI. This CDR3 spans 13 amino acids. V lost 1 base, J lost 8 bases, and 11 bases lay in between. In nucleotides, the CDR3 is TGTGCCAGCTCACCACAGGGCAGGGAGGAAGCTTTCTTT. It is translated as CASSPQGREEAFF.

The chain joins TRBV7-2 to TRBJ2-5, with TRBD2 matching 11 bases. The CDR3 has 16 amino acids. Germline assignment: CDR1 SGHTA and CDR2 FQGNSA. With 5 bases clipped from V and 1 base from J, the junction kept 6 bases outside the gene matches. As DNA, the CDR3 is TGTGCCAGCAGCCTTAGCGGGGGGGCTGGCCAAGAGACCCAGTACTTC. Amino acid sequence: CASSLSGGAGQETQYF.